The rows below give T cell receptor beta chains drawn from one sample of a study of response to subunit inactivated influenza vaccine. From the RT-PCR reads, TCRdb called clonotypes with MiXCR, one entry per CDR3 protein. The table shows about 780,000 distinct CDR3 sequences, with about a fifth occurring only once. The sequenced sample was PBMCs from blood, obtained less than 6 days after vaccination. The receptors stem from a man aged 45 to 65 who received an inactivated influenza vaccine. Each CDR3 is given with its conserved first and last residue. The D gene is left open where the match is weak. Clone size is stated in some rows and not others, as once, few, many or a class when expanded.

D gene: .
V gene: TRBV6-2/TRBV6-3
clone size: .
J gene: TRBJ1-2
CDR3 DNA: TGTGCCAGCGGATCATTGAGAACAGGGCCTTTCTATGGCTACACCTTC
CDR3 protein: CASGSLRTGPFYGYTF

D gene: TRBD1
V gene: TRBV29-1
clone size: few
J gene: TRBJ1-2
CDR3 DNA: TGCAGCGTTCGGGACAGTCCACTTAACTATGGCTACACCTTC
CDR3 protein: CSVRDSPLNYGYTF

D gene: .
V gene: TRBV7-9
clone size: .
J gene: TRBJ1-6
CDR3 DNA: TGTGCCAGCAGCTTAGCGCCAGGTTCACCCCTCCACTTT
CDR3 protein: CASSLAPGSPLHF

D gene: TRBD1
V gene: TRBV4-2
clone size: many
J gene: TRBJ1-4
CDR3 DNA: TGTGCCAGCAGCCAGGGACAGTCTAATGAAAAACTGTTTTTT
CDR3 protein: CASSQGQSNEKLFF

D gene: TRBD2
V gene: TRBV12-3/TRBV12-4
clone size: many
J gene: TRBJ2-1
CDR3 DNA: TGTGCCAGCAGCGACGGGACTAGCGGGTTGTTCGATGAGCAGTTCTTC
CDR3 protein: CASSDGTSGLFDEQFF

D gene: .
V gene: TRBV4-1
clone size: few
J gene: TRBJ1-6
CDR3 DNA: TGCGCCAGCAGCCGGGCCGAAAGTTCACCCCTCCACTTT
CDR3 protein: CASSRAESSPLHF

D gene: .
V gene: TRBV12-3/TRBV12-4
clone size: .
J gene: TRBJ1-5
CDR3 DNA: TGTGCCAGCAGTCTCTACTCGGGGCTCAATCAGCCCCAGCATTTT
CDR3 protein: CASSLYSGLNQPQHF

D gene: TRBD2
V gene: TRBV5-1
clone size: few
J gene: TRBJ2-2
CDR3 DNA: TGCGCCAGCAGCTTGTCTTGGACTAGCACGAACACCGGGGAGCTGTTTTTT
CDR3 protein: CASSLSWTSTNTGELFF

D gene: .
V gene: TRBV7-2
clone size: medium-sized
J gene: TRBJ2-2
CDR3 DNA: TGTGCCAGCATCAGCGACACCGGGGAGCTGTTTTTT
CDR3 protein: CASISDTGELFF

D gene: TRBD2
V gene: TRBV7-9
clone size: .
J gene: TRBJ2-3
CDR3 DNA: TGTGCCAGCAGCCTAGTCCTAGCGGGGACTACAGATACGCAGTATTTT
CDR3 protein: CASSLVLAGTTDTQYF

D gene: TRBD2
V gene: TRBV20-1
clone size: .
J gene: TRBJ2-7
CDR3 DNA: TGCAGTGCTAGAAAAACTAGCGGGGCCGACTACGAGCAGTACTTC
CDR3 protein: CSARKTSGADYEQYF

D gene: TRBD1
V gene: TRBV12-3/TRBV12-4
clone size: .
J gene: TRBJ1-4
CDR3 DNA: TGTGCCAGCAGTTTCACAGGGGCTGAAAAACTGTTTTTT
CDR3 protein: CASSFTGAEKLFF

D gene: .
V gene: TRBV6-1
clone size: .
J gene: TRBJ2-5
CDR3 DNA: TGTGCCAGCAGTGAAGATTGGGGACGGTACCAAGAGACCCAGTACTTC
CDR3 protein: CASSEDWGRYQETQYF

D gene: .
V gene: TRBV3-1
clone size: many
J gene: TRBJ1-6
CDR3 DNA: TGTGCCAGCAGCCAAGATTGGGGTTCCTATAATTCACCCCTCCACTTT
CDR3 protein: CASSQDWGSYNSPLHF

D gene: TRBD1
V gene: TRBV20-1
clone size: few
J gene: TRBJ1-1
CDR3 DNA: TGCAGTGCTAGAAACCCGACAGGGAGCACTGAAGCTTTCTTT
CDR3 protein: CSARNPTGSTEAFF

D gene: .
V gene: TRBV20-1
clone size: .
J gene: TRBJ2-1
CDR3 DNA: TGCAGTGCTAGAGATCGGAAGAGAGGATACAATGAGCAGTTCTTC
CDR3 protein: CSARDRKRGYNEQFF

D gene: TRBD2
V gene: TRBV27
clone size: .
J gene: TRBJ2-1
CDR3 DNA: TGTGCCAGCAGATCTCGGGGGGGGAGAAATGAGCAGTTCTTC
CDR3 protein: CASRSRGGRNEQFF

D gene: .
V gene: TRBV5-1
clone size: .
J gene: TRBJ2-6
CDR3 DNA: TGCGCCAGCAGCGCGGGTTGGGGGTCGGGGGCCAACGTCCTGACTTTC
CDR3 protein: CASSAGWGSGANVLTF

D gene: TRBD1
V gene: TRBV7-7
clone size: .
J gene: TRBJ1-3
CDR3 DNA: TGTGCTAGCAGCCCGGGACAGGGGCTGGGAAACACCATATATTTT
CDR3 protein: CASSPGQGLGNTIYF

D gene: TRBD2
V gene: TRBV11-2
clone size: few
J gene: TRBJ2-7
CDR3 DNA: TGTGCCAGCAGCTTAGTGGCGTCGACTAGCGGGGACTTGGGGACTTACGAGCAGTACTTC
CDR3 protein: CASSLVASTSGDLGTYEQYF

D gene: .
V gene: TRBV6-4
clone size: few
J gene: TRBJ2-6
CDR3 DNA: TGTGCCAGCAGTGACGGCGCGTCCAACGTCCTGACTTTC
CDR3 protein: CASSDGASNVLTF

D gene: TRBD2
V gene: TRBV20-1
clone size: .
J gene: TRBJ2-3
CDR3 DNA: TGCAGTGCTAGCGCCACTAGCGGGCGGCATACGCAGTATTTT
CDR3 protein: CSASATSGRHTQYF

D gene: TRBD2
V gene: TRBV5-1
clone size: .
J gene: TRBJ2-1
CDR3 DNA: TGCGCCAGCAGCCCGGCCGGGACTAGCGATGAGCAGTTCTTC
CDR3 protein: CASSPAGTSDEQFF

D gene: .
V gene: TRBV15
clone size: .
J gene: TRBJ2-2
CDR3 DNA: TGTGCCACCAGCAGACTTTTCGGGGGAGGTGCCGGGGAGCTGTTTTTT
CDR3 protein: CATSRLFGGGAGELFF

D gene: .
V gene: TRBV5-4
clone size: few
J gene: TRBJ2-7
CDR3 DNA: TGTGCCAGCAGCCCAGCGGGTAGGGACGAGCAGTACTTC
CDR3 protein: CASSPAGRDEQYF

D gene: .
V gene: TRBV5-1
clone size: .
J gene: TRBJ1-5
CDR3 DNA: TGCGCCAGCAGCTTGGAGTGGGTTGTTTTTCGTATTTTATCCAATCAGCCCCAGCATTTT
CDR3 protein: CASSLEWVVFRILSNQPQHF

D gene: TRBD1
V gene: TRBV7-2
clone size: few
J gene: TRBJ1-6
CDR3 DNA: TGTGCCAGCGGGGTTAGCGACAGGGGGTATAATTCACCCCTCCACTTT
CDR3 protein: CASGVSDRGYNSPLHF

D gene: .
V gene: TRBV20-1
clone size: few
J gene: TRBJ1-2
CDR3 DNA: TGCAGTGCTAGAGAACCCGGGGGCACAGGCTATGGCTACACCTTC
CDR3 protein: CSAREPGGTGYGYTF

D gene: .
V gene: TRBV6-2/TRBV6-3
clone size: .
J gene: TRBJ2-2
CDR3 DNA: TGTGCCAGCAGTTACTCGATTCCCAAGGCGGGGGAGCTGTTTTTT
CDR3 protein: CASSYSIPKAGELFF

D gene: .
V gene: TRBV15
clone size: .
J gene: TRBJ2-3
CDR3 DNA: TGTGCCACCAGCAGAGATCTGCAGGGAGGAGATACGCAGTATTTT
CDR3 protein: CATSRDLQGGDTQYF

D gene: .
V gene: TRBV20-1
clone size: .
J gene: TRBJ2-7
CDR3 DNA: TGCAGTGTTCCCTCCTCACGGGGCTACGAGCAGTACTTC
CDR3 protein: CSVPSSRGYEQYF

D gene: TRBD1
V gene: TRBV7-9
clone size: few
J gene: TRBJ2-3
CDR3 DNA: TGTGCCAGCAGCTTCCTTCCGGGACAGGGCACAGATACGCAGTATTTT
CDR3 protein: CASSFLPGQGTDTQYF

D gene: .
V gene: TRBV6-5
clone size: few
J gene: TRBJ2-3
CDR3 DNA: TGTGCCAGCAGTTATTTTCGGGAGCACGGCACAGATACGCAGTATTTT
CDR3 protein: CASSYFREHGTDTQYF

D gene: TRBD1
V gene: TRBV12-3/TRBV12-4
clone size: many
J gene: TRBJ1-2
CDR3 DNA: TGTGCCAGCAGTTTAGTCTCCGGACAGGGAGGAAATGGCTACACCTTC
CDR3 protein: CASSLVSGQGGNGYTF

D gene: .
V gene: TRBV19
clone size: few
J gene: TRBJ1-1
CDR3 DNA: TGTGCCAGTAGTATCTTCGGGGTGAACACTGAAGCTTTCTTT
CDR3 protein: CASSIFGVNTEAFF

D gene: .
V gene: TRBV7-9
clone size: .
J gene: TRBJ2-7
CDR3 DNA: TGTGCCAGCAGCCATGTGTACGAGCAGTACTTC
CDR3 protein: CASSHVYEQYF

D gene: .
V gene: TRBV4-3
clone size: .
J gene: TRBJ1-4
CDR3 DNA: TGCGCCAGCAGCCTTAACAGGGCTGGTAATGAAAAACTGTTTTTT
CDR3 protein: CASSLNRAGNEKLFF

D gene: .
V gene: TRBV7-6
clone size: .
J gene: TRBJ2-7
CDR3 DNA: TGTGCCAGCAGCTTGGGGGGATCTAACTACTACGAGCAGTACTTC
CDR3 protein: CASSLGGSNYYEQYF

D gene: .
V gene: TRBV29-1
clone size: few
J gene: TRBJ2-7
CDR3 DNA: TGCAGCGTTGGAACCCCCGCCGGCGGGCAGTACTTC
CDR3 protein: CSVGTPAGGQYF

D gene: TRBD1
V gene: TRBV4-2
clone size: few
J gene: TRBJ2-7
CDR3 DNA: TGTGCCAGCAGCACAGGGGCTGGGGGCTACGAGCAGTACTTC
CDR3 protein: CASSTGAGGYEQYF

D gene: .
V gene: TRBV29-1
clone size: many
J gene: TRBJ2-2
CDR3 DNA: TGCAGCGTTAGTGGGAGGACGAACACCGGGGAGCTGTTTTTT
CDR3 protein: CSVSGRTNTGELFF

D gene: TRBD2
V gene: TRBV28
clone size: few
J gene: TRBJ2-1
CDR3 DNA: TGTGCCAGCAGTTTCCATGGGACTAGCGGGGGAGCCCCCTACAATGAGCAGTTCTTC
CDR3 protein: CASSFHGTSGGAPYNEQFF

D gene: .
V gene: TRBV18
clone size: .
J gene: TRBJ1-6
CDR3 DNA: TGTGCCAGCTCACCAGGCTCTAGTAGCCGGGATTCACCCCTCCACTTT
CDR3 protein: CASSPGSSSRDSPLHF

D gene: TRBD2
V gene: TRBV7-3
clone size: few
J gene: TRBJ2-1
CDR3 DNA: TGTGCCAGCAGCTTGCCGGGACTAGCGGGGAATGAGCAGTTCTTC
CDR3 protein: CASSLPGLAGNEQFF

D gene: .
V gene: TRBV10-3
clone size: few
J gene: TRBJ2-2
CDR3 DNA: TGTGCCATCAAAATCGGACCGAACACCGGGGAGCTGTTTTTT
CDR3 protein: CAIKIGPNTGELFF

D gene: .
V gene: TRBV5-1
clone size: few
J gene: TRBJ2-4
CDR3 DNA: TGCGCCAGCAGCTTGGAGGGTGGTTTGGCCAAAAACATTCAGTACTTC
CDR3 protein: CASSLEGGLAKNIQYF

D gene: .
V gene: TRBV20-1
clone size: few
J gene: TRBJ2-7
CDR3 DNA: TGCAGTGCTAGAGTTAGCGGAGCCTACGAGCAGTACTTC
CDR3 protein: CSARVSGAYEQYF

D gene: TRBD2
V gene: TRBV20-1
clone size: .
J gene: TRBJ2-5
CDR3 DNA: TGCAGTGCTAGTAAGCTAGCGGGTCAAGAGACCCAGTACTTC
CDR3 protein: CSASKLAGQETQYF

D gene: TRBD1
V gene: TRBV12-3/TRBV12-4
clone size: many
J gene: TRBJ1-2
CDR3 DNA: TGTGCCAGCAGTCTCGGACAGGGTCGTAGTGGCTACACCTTC
CDR3 protein: CASSLGQGRSGYTF

D gene: TRBD2
V gene: TRBV20-1
clone size: few
J gene: TRBJ2-7
CDR3 DNA: TGCAGTGTTCTCAATTTTCCGGGACTAGCTACCTACGAGCAGTACTTC
CDR3 protein: CSVLNFPGLATYEQYF